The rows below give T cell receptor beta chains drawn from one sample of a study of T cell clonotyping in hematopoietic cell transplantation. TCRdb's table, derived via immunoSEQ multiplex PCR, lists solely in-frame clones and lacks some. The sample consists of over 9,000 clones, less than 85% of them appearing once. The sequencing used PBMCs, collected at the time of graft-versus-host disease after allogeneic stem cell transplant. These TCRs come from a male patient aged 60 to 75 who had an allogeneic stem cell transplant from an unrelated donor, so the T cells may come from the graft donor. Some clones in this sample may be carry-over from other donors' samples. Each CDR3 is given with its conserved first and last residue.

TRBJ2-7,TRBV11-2,CASSLDSNEQYF
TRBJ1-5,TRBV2,CASSGEGAGNQPQHF
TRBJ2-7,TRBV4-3,CASSQGGYEQYF
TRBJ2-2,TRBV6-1,CASSDIWPGELFF
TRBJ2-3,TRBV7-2,CASSRGGSTDTQYF
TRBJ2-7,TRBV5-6,CASTPEGEPYEQYF
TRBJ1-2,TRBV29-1,CSVEGGAYSLYGYTF
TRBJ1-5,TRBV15,CAIGTGNQPQHF
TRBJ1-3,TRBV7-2,CASSFPGQGIGNTIYF
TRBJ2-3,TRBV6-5,CASSFTGDTDTQYF
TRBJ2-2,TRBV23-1,CARTENTGELFF
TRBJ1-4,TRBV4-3,CASSQSGNNEKLFF
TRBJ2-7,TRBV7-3,CASSQGDSPFSYEQYF
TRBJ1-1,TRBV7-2,CASSLYMNTEAFF
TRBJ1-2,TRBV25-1,CASSEIEAYGYTF
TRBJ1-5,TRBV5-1,CASSLDGNQPQHF
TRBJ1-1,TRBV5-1,CASSPSSTANTEAFF